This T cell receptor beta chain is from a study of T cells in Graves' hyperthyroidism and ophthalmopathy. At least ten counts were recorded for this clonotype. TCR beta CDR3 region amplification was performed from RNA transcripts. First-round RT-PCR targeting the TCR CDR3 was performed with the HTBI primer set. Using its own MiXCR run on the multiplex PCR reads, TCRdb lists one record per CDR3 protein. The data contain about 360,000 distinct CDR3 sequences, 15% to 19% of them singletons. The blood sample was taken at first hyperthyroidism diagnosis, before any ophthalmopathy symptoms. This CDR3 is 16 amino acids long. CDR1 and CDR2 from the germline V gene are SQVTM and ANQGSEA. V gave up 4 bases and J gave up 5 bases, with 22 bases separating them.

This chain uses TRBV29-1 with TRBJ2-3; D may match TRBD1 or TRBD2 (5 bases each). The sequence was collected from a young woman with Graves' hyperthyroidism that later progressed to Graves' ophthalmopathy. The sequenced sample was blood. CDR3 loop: CSVVFGTGRGRDTQYF. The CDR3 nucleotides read TGCAGCGTTGTTTTCGGCACGGGACGGGGAAGAGATACGCAGTATTTT.